The next 5 T cell receptor beta chains were all read from a single sample in a study of shared clonotypes between healthy human individuals. Libraries were prepared by immunoSEQ multiplex PCR; TCRdb keeps only in-frame clonotypes and omits some of them. The top ten hold around 12% of the sample, which has approximately 460,000 clones, 77% seen once. The specimen sequenced was PBMCs. Every receptor here comes from a middle-aged woman in good health. Some clones in this sample may be carry-over from other donors' samples.

The chain combines TRBV9 with TRBJ2-1, with unresolved D. The CDR3 has 15 residues. V was clipped by 0 bases and J by 6 bases, with 13 bases between them. The V gene's germline CDR1 is SGDLS and CDR2 YYNGEE. Here the CDR3 DNA reads TGTGCCAGCAGCGTAGACCCATCCCTGGGCAATGAGCAGTTCTTC. It specifies CASSVDPSLGNEQFF.

The gene calls are TRBV15 and TRBJ1-4, with D maybe TRBD1 (5 bases). CDR1 is LNHNV, CDR2 YYDKDF, per germline (reference sequence). Trimming shortened V by 0 bases and J by 4 bases, and 9 bases separated the two germline ends. The CDR3 has 15 residues. In DNA form, the CDR3 reads TGTGCCACCAGCAGAGATGGGGACGGTAATGAAAAACTGTTTTTT. It translates to CATSRDGDGNEKLFF.

The chain employs TRBV10-3 and TRBJ2-5, with 10 positions matching TRBD2. The CDR3 runs 17 residues. J lost 2 bases, V lost 6 bases, and 12 bases had no gene match. Germline-derived CDR1 and CDR2 are ENHRY and SYGVKD. The CDR3 region is CAIRPSASGRGQETQYF. CDR3 sequence (DNA): TGTGCCATCAGGCCGAGTGCTAGCGGGAGAGGGCAAGAGACCCAGTACTTC.

The gene calls are TRBV7-2 and TRBJ2-7; 8 nucleotides agree with TRBD2. From germline, CDR1 is SGHTA and CDR2 FQGNSA. V was pared by 2 bases and J by 6 bases, with 9 bases of the junction left unmatched. This CDR3 region has 15 residues. The CDR3 protein is CASSLRSGGPSEQYF. As DNA, the CDR3 is TGTGCCAGCAGCTTAAGGAGCGGGGGCCCCTCCGAGCAGTACTTC.

A few counts support this clone. Given a far larger clone just one base away, this is likely a sequencing read error. In the same sample, other DNA sequences code for this CDR3. The chain has TRBV5-4 and TRBJ2-7; D gene ambiguous. In germline, CDR1 is SGHNT, CDR2 YYREEE (reference sequence). The V end was cut by 4 bases, the J end by 5 bases, with 13 bases between. CDR3 length: 13 amino acids. This CDR3 reads CASSLSSIHEQYF. In nucleotides, the CDR3 is TGTGCCAGCAGCCTCTCCTCTATCCACGAGCAGTACTTC.